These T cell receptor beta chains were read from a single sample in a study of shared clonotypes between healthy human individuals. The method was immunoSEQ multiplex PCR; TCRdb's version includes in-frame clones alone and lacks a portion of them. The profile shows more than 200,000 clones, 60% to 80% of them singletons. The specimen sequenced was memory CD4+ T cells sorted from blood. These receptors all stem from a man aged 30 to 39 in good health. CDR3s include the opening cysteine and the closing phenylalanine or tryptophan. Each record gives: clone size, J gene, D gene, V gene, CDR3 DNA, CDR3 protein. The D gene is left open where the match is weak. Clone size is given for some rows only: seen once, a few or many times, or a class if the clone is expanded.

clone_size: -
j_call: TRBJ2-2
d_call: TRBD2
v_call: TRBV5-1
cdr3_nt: TGCGCCAGCAGCTCGGGACTAGCGGTTGACACCGGGGAGCTGTTTTTT
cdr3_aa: CASSSGLAVDTGELFF

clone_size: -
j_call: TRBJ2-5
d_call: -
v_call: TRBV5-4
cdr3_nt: TGTGCCAGCAGCTTGGTAGGCGGGACTCAAGAGACCCAGTACTTC
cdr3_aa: CASSLVGGTQETQYF

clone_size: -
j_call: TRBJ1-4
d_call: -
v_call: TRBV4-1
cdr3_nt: TGCGCCAGCAGCCAGCTGATCCGACGGATGACAACTAATGAAAAACTGTTTTTT
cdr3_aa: CASSQLIRRMTTNEKLFF

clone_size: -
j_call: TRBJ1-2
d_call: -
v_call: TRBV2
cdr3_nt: TGTGCCAGCAGCGCCCTCGTCGGGCCGGCTTCATATGGCTACACCTTC
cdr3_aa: CASSALVGPASYGYTF

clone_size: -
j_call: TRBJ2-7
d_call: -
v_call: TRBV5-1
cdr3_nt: TGCGCCAGCAGCTTGGGGGGCGGACAGACCTACGAGCAGTACTTC
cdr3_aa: CASSLGGGQTYEQYF

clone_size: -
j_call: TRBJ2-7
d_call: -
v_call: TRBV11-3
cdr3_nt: TGTGCCAGCAGCTTAGAGCGAAGGGGAGAGCAGTACTTC
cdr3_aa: CASSLERRGEQYF

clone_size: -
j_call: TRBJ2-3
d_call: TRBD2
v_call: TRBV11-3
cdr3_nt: TGTGCCAGCAGTTACTCCGGGACTAGCGGTACAGATACGCAGTATTTT
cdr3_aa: CASSYSGTSGTDTQYF

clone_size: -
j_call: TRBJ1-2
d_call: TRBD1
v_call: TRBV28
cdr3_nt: TGTGCCAGCAGTTTAGGGGACAGGGGGTCCTATGGCTACACCTTC
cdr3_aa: CASSLGDRGSYGYTF

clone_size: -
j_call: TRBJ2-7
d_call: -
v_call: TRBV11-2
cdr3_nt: TGTGCCAGCAGCTTATTATTGGGCGGCGAGCAGTACTTC
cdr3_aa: CASSLLLGGEQYF

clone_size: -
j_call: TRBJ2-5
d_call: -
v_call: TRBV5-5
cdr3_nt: TGTGCCAGCAGCTTGTCTTTCCTTGAGACCCAGTACTTC
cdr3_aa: CASSLSFLETQYF

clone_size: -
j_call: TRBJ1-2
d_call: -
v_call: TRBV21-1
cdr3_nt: TGTGCCAGCAGCTCCTCAAGATGGGTAGGCTACACCTTC
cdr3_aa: CASSSSRWVGYTF

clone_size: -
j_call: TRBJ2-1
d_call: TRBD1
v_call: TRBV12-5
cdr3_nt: TGCGGGGACAGGGGTTTCAATGAGCAGTTCTTC
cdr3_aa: CGDRGFNEQFF

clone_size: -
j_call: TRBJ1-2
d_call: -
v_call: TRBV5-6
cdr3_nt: TGTGCCAGCAGCTTGTGGTACAGGGATGGCTACACCTTC
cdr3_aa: CASSLWYRDGYTF

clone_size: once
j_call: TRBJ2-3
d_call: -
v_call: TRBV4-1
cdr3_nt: TGCGCCACGAGTCGACCCGAGATCACAGATACGCAGTATTTT
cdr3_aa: CATSRPEITDTQYF

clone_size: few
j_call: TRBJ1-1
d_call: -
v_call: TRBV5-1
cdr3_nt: TGCGCCAGCAGCTTGGCTCGTGCGAACAGGAACACTGAAGCTTTCTTT
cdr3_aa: CASSLARANRNTEAFF

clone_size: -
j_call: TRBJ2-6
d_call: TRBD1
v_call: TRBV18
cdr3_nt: TGTGCCAGCTCACGACTACAGGGGGGCGGATCCTCTGGGGCCAACGTCCTGACTTTC
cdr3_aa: CASSRLQGGGSSGANVLTF

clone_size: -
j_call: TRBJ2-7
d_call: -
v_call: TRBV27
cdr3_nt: TGTGCCACCGCCCGTAGGGAGAACTCCTACGAGCAGTACTTC
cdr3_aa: CATARRENSYEQYF

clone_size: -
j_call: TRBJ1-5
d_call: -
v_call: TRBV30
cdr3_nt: TGTGCCTGGAATAGAGAGGGGGATCAGCCCCAGCATTTT
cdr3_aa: CAWNREGDQPQHF

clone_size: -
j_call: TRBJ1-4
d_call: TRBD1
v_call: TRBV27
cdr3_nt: TGTGCCAGCAGTTTTGGGGACAGGGGCCGTGAAAAACTGTTTTTT
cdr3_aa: CASSFGDRGREKLFF

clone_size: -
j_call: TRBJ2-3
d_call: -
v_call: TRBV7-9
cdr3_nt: TGTGCCAGCAGCTCGCTGGGGAGATCCACAGATACGCAGTATTTT
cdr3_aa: CASSSLGRSTDTQYF

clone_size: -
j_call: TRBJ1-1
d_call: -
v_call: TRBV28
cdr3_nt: TGTGCCAGCAACCCCTATTGGAGAGGGGACGGAGCTTTCTTT
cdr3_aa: CASNPYWRGDGAFF

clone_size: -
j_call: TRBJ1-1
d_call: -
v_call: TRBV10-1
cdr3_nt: TGCGCCAGCAGTGATAGCGGGCCGGGGTTTGAAGCTTTCTTT
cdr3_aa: CASSDSGPGFEAFF

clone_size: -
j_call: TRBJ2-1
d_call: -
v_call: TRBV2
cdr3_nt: TGTGCCAGCAGTGCTTCAGGACGATACAATGAGCAGTTCTTC
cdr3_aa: CASSASGRYNEQFF

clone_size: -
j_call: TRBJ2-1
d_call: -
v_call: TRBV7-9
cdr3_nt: TGTGCCAGCAGCCCCGGACTGGTCGTTGGGCAGTTCTTC
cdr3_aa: CASSPGLVVGQFF

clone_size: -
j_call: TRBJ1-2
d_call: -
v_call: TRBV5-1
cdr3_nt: TGCGCCAGCAGCCAGCAAGGTCCGAACTATGGCTACACCTTC
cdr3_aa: CASSQQGPNYGYTF

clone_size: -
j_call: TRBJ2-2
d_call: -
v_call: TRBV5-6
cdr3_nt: TGTGCCAGCAGCCTGGCGGTCAGTATGACCGGGGAGCTGTTTTTT
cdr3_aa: CASSLAVSMTGELFF

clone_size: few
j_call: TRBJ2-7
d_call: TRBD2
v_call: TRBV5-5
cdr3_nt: TGTGCCAGCAGGAGGGCTAGCGGTTCCTACGAGCAGTACTTC
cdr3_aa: CASRRASGSYEQYF

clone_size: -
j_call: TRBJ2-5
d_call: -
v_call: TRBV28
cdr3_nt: TGTGCCAGCAGCTCTGGGGTCGAGACCCAGTACTTC
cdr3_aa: CASSSGVETQYF

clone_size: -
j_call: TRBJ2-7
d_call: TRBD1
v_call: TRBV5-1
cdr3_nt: TGCGCCAGCACCCGGGACAGGGATCGTTACGAGCAGTACTTC
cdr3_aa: CASTRDRDRYEQYF

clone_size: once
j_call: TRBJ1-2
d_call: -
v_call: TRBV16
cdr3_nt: TGTGCCAGCAGCCCCTTTCCAGGGAGCTATGGCTACACCTTC
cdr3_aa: CASSPFPGSYGYTF

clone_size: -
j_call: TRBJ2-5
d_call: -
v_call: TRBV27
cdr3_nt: TGTGCCAGCAGAAAAAAGGACAGACAAGAGACCCAGTACTTC
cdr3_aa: CASRKKDRQETQYF

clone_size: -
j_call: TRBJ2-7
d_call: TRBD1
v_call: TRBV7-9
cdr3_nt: TGTGCCAGCAGTTATTACAGGGGTTCCAGGGACGAGCAGTACTTC
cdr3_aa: CASSYYRGSRDEQYF

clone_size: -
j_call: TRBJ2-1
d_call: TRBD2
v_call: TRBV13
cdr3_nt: TGTGCCAGCAGCTTAAGGCCCAACTCGGTTCGCGGGAGCTACAATGAGCAGTTCTTC
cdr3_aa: CASSLRPNSVRGSYNEQFF

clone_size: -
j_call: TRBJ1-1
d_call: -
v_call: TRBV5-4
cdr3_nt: TGTGCCAGCAGCTTGGGGGGGCCGAGGGCTGAAGCTTTCTTT
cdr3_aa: CASSLGGPRAEAFF